The 28 T cell receptor beta chains in this list originate from one sample, sequenced in a study of T cell responses to AZD1222 COVID-19 vaccine. Repertoires were generated with immunoSEQ multiplex PCR, while TCRdb's copy carries only in-frame clones and drops some. Of over 150,000 clones listed, over 80% are singletons. Sequencing used peripheral blood, obtained 28 days after the second dose of the MenACWY control vaccine. These receptors were obtained from an adult who received the MenACWY meningococcal vaccine as a control.

The gene calls are TRBV19 and TRBJ1-5; 7 bases are a match to TRBD1. This CDR3 is built from 14 residues. Looked up from germline, CDR1 is LNHDA and CDR2 is SQIVND (reference sequence). With V trimmed by 6 bases and J by 3 bases, 5 bases remained unmatched. As DNA, the CDR3 is TGTGCCAGTAGCCAGGGGGGAGTCAATCAGCCCCAGCATTTT. Protein product: CASSQGGVNQPQHF.

The chain has TRBV5-6 and TRBJ2-7, with 7 bases aligning to TRBD1. CDR3 length: 14 amino acids. J was trimmed by 3 bases and V by 4 bases; bases with no gene match: 7. The germline V gene encodes CDR1 SGHDT and CDR2 YYEEEE. The CDR3 region has the DNA TGTGCCAGCAGCCCAGGGGGACAAGACTACGAGCAGTACTTC. Encoded protein: CASSPGGQDYEQYF.

This sequence joins TRBV19 and TRBJ1-2; D is possibly TRBD1 (5 bases). The CDR3 covers 15 residues. CDR1 is LNHDA and CDR2 is SQIVND in the germline V gene (reference sequence). V was clipped by 4 bases and J by 7 bases, with 19 bases between them. CDR3 sequence reads: CASSTRQTGVGGYTF. The DNA of the CDR3 is TGTGCCAGTAGTACCCGACAGACGGGTGTCGGTGGCTACACCTTC.

This rearrangement joins TRBV28 to TRBJ1-2; the match to TRBD1 covers 8 bases. Germline V gene lookup returns CDR1 MDHEN and CDR2 SYDVKM. This CDR3 comprises 13 residues. V shed 6 bases, J shed 4 bases, and the junction held 4 bases outside the gene matches. The CDR3 sequence is CASRGQDLYGYTF. The DNA of the CDR3 is TGTGCCAGCAGGGGACAGGACCTCTATGGCTACACCTTC.

The chain joins TRBV11-2 to TRBJ1-5; no clear D. The CDR3 is 14 amino acids. V lost 5 bases and J lost 0, with 8 bases in between. Germline values: CDR1 SGHAT, CDR2 FQNNGV. The CDR3 DNA reads as TGTGCCAGCAGCCCCGGGTATAGCAATCAGCCCCAGCATTTT. Protein: CASSPGYSNQPQHF.

The CDR3 region has the DNA TGCGCCAGCAGCTTTCAGGGCGCAACTAATGAAAAACTGTTTTTT. Translation gives CASSFQGATNEKLFF. The chain combines TRBV5-1 with TRBJ1-4; D may be TRBD1 (5 bases). Germline CDR1 is SGHRS and CDR2 is YFSETQ. Trimming removed 2 bases at V and 0 bases at J, with 8 bases between. There are 15 residues in the CDR3.

The chain joins TRBV27 to TRBJ2-1; 11 nucleotides line up with TRBD2. Germline values: CDR1 MNHEY, CDR2 SMNVEV (reference sequence). This CDR3 contains 17 residues. V shed 7 bases and J 3 bases; nucleotides not matched to a gene: 11. The CDR3 DNA reads TGTGCCAGCAAAAGGCTAGCGGGGGGCACACTCTACAATGAGCAGTTCTTC. This encodes CASKRLAGGTLYNEQFF.

The chain uses TRBV2 and TRBJ2-7, with D perhaps TRBD1 (6 bases). The CDR3 covers 11 residues. Per germline, CDR1 SNHLY and CDR2 FYNNEI. V was pared by 9 bases and J by 4 bases, with 10 bases between. The CDR3 nucleotides read TGTGCCAGTAGACAGGAGTACGAGCAGTACTTC. This encodes CASRQEYEQYF.

V gene TRBV19 combines with J gene TRBJ1-1; D might be TRBD1 (5 bases). Germline V gene sequence: CDR1 LNHDA, CDR2 SQIVND (reference sequence). V was trimmed by 6 bases and J by 2 bases, leaving 13 bases between them. The CDR3 is made up of 14 amino acids. The CDR3 loop is CASRGQVGNTEAFF. The DNA of the CDR3 is TGTGCCAGTAGGGGGCAAGTCGGAAACACTGAAGCTTTCTTT. The full variable domain, in which reference TRBV19 and TRBJ1-1 provide the parts outside the CDR3, is DGGITQSPKYLFRKEGQNVTLSCEQNLNHDAMYWYRQDPGQGLRLIYYSQIVNDFQKGDIAEGYSVSREKKESFPLTVTSAQKNPTAFYLCASRGQVGNTEAFFGQGTRLTVV.

The chain carries TRBV27 and TRBJ2-7; D is perhaps TRBD1 (5 bases). CDR1 and CDR2 (germline): MNHEY, SMNVEV (reference sequence). This CDR3 comprises 16 residues. V shed 1 base and J shed 0 bases, with 13 bases lying between them. The CDR3 loop is CASSLYRTRSSYEQYF. CDR3 in DNA: TGTGCCAGCAGTTTATATAGGACAAGGAGCTCCTACGAGCAGTACTTC.

The chain is built from TRBV12-3 or TRBV12-4 and TRBJ1-4, with a possible D match to TRBD1 (5 bases). The V end lost 1 base, the J end lost 8 bases, and 8 bases lay between the germline ends. CDR3 length equals 13 residues. Here the CDR3 DNA reads TGTGCCAGCAGTTTAGTCCAGGGCGAAAAACTGTTTTTT. Protein sequence: CASSLVQGEKLFF.

This chain uses TRBV7-2 with TRBJ2-2, with D uncertain. V was shortened by 5 bases and J by 5 bases, with 12 bases between the two germline ends. Germline lookup yields CDR1 SGHTA and CDR2 FQGNSA. The CDR3 covers 14 residues. CDR3 in amino acids: CASSNRLLTGELFF. The CDR3 nucleotides are TGTGCCAGCAGCAACAGACTGCTTACCGGGGAGCTGTTTTTT. The full variable domain, completed using reference TRBV7-2 and TRBJ2-2, is GAGVSQSPSNKVTEKGKDVELRCDPISGHTALYWYRQSLGQGLEFLIYFQGNSAPDKSGLPSDRFSAERTGGSVSTLTIQRTQQEDSAVYLCASSNRLLTGELFFGEGSRLTVL.

This clone was observed once. The chain links TRBV9 to TRBJ1-1; D is unresolved. CDR3 length: 15 amino acids. CDR1 SGDLS and CDR2 YYNGEE come from the germline V gene. Trimming left V 1 base short and J 5 bases short, with 15 bases between. The CDR3 spells CASSVSYSWWTEAFF. The CDR3 DNA reads TGTGCCAGCAGCGTAAGTTATAGCTGGTGGACTGAAGCTTTCTTT.

The chain is built from TRBV7-2 and TRBJ2-3, with D unclear. Between the trimmed V and J ends, which lost 5 bases and 5 bases, there was a span of 11 bases. The germline gives CDR1 SGHTA, CDR2 FQGNSA. The CDR3 totals 13 residues. The CDR3 protein is CASSMVYRDTQYF. DNA for the CDR3: TGTGCCAGCAGCATGGTCTACAGAGATACGCAGTATTTT.

V is TRBV5-4 and J is TRBJ1-6; tentatively, D is TRBD1 (5 bases). V lost 4 bases to trimming and J lost 10 bases, with 21 bases between them. The CDR3 consists of 16 residues. From germline, CDR1 is SGHNT and CDR2 YYREEE (reference sequence). The CDR3 nucleotides are TGTGCCAGCAGCATCCCGGGACTAAAGGCTGGCTCACCCCTCCACTTT. This sequence encodes CASSIPGLKAGSPLHF.

The J gene is TRBJ2-1, the V gene TRBV3-1 (or the pseudogene TRBV3-2), with 9 positions matching TRBD2. Unmatched junction bases numbered 7, after V lost 4 bases and J lost 0 bases. The CDR3 extends over 17 amino acids. Looked up from germline, CDR1 is LGHDT and CDR2 is YNNKEL (reference sequence). For the CDR3, the DNA is TGTGCCAGCAGCCGTACAGCGGGGGGAAGCTCCTACAATGAGCAGTTCTTC. Translating it yields CASSRTAGGSSYNEQFF.

This sequence joins TRBV18 and TRBJ1-1; D may be TRBD1 (6 bases). Germline CDR1 and CDR2: KGHSH and LQKENI. The V and J ends lost 4 bases and 5 bases respectively, with 17 bases between them. This CDR3 region has 15 residues. CDR3: CASSHDRPPRTEAFF. CDR3 nucleotides: TGTGCCAGCTCACACGACAGGCCACCCAGGACTGAAGCTTTCTTT.

Regarding this clone: The same CDR3 arises from other DNA sequences in this sample as well. CDR3 coding DNA: TGTGCCAGCAGTGACAGCACAGATACGCAGTATTTT. Residues: CASSDSTDTQYF. The chain has TRBV6-4 and TRBJ2-3; D not resolved. The CDR3 consists of 12 residues. From germline, CDR1 is MRHNA and CDR2 SNTAGT. V was cut by 2 bases and J by 0 bases, with 0 bases left in between.

A single count supports this clone. This chain connects TRBV12-5 to TRBJ1-2; D unclear. The V end was cut by 7 bases, the J end by 0 bases, with 9 bases between. This CDR3 is 13 amino acids long. Germline CDR1 is LGHNT and CDR2 is FRNRAP. The CDR3 region is CASAQDANYGYTF. In DNA form, the CDR3 reads TGTGCTAGTGCCCAAGACGCTAACTATGGCTACACCTTC. The full variable domain, rest sourced from reference TRBV12-5 and TRBJ1-2, is DARVTQTPRHKVTEMGQEVTMRCQPILGHNTVFWYRQTMMQGLELLAYFRNRAPLDDSGMPKDRFSAEMPDATLATLKIQPSEPRDSAVYFCASAQDANYGYTFGSGTRLTVV.

The chain combines TRBV19 with TRBJ2-3; 8 bases are a match to TRBD2. The CDR3 extends over 14 amino acids. CDR1 is LNHDA, CDR2 SQIVND, per germline (reference sequence). V shed 3 bases and J 5 bases; nucleotides not matched to a gene: 4. This CDR3 is CASSIERGLDTQYF. CDR3 coding DNA: TGTGCCAGTAGTATCGAGCGGGGGTTAGATACGCAGTATTTT.

The chain couples TRBV27 to TRBJ1-4, with a weak D call TRBD1 (5 bases). Germline V gene data show CDR1 as MNHEY and CDR2 as SMNVEV (reference sequence). Trimming took off 2 bases at V and 8 bases at J, with 9 bases between the two ends. This CDR3 is 13 amino acids long. CDR3 bases: TGTGCCAGCAGTTTAAACAGGCGGGAAAAACTGTTTTTT. Protein: CASSLNRREKLFF.

The V gene is TRBV4-1, the J gene TRBJ2-5, with TRBD1 matching over 8 bases. Germline V gene sequence: CDR1 MGHRA, CDR2 YSYEKL. The CDR3 runs 17 residues. The V gene end was trimmed by 1 base and the J gene end by 4 bases; junction bases not matched to a gene: 11. CDR3 in amino acids: CASSQGTSRGRAETQYF. The CDR3 DNA is TGCGCCAGCAGCCAAGGGACCAGCAGGGGGCGGGCAGAGACCCAGTACTTC.

This chain joins TRBV6-1 and TRBJ2-3; 12 bases match TRBD2. Losses at the gene ends were 8 bases for V and 10 bases for J; bases not matched to a gene: 10. Looked up from germline, CDR1 is MNHNS and CDR2 is SASEGT. The CDR3 has 14 amino acids. The CDR3 bases are TGTGCCAGCCTACTAGCGGGGGGCGATCCCCCGCAGTATTTT. Translated: CASLLAGGDPPQYF.

The chain carries TRBV20-1 and TRBJ1-4; the D is unclear. The length of the CDR3 is 11 residues. Looked up from germline, CDR1 is DFQATT and CDR2 is SNEGSKA (reference sequence). V lost 5 bases, J lost 15 bases, and 16 bases lay in between. The chain's CDR3 is CSAQSPSSLFF. DNA of the CDR3: TGCAGTGCTCAAAGTCCCAGCAGCTTGTTTTTT.

The V gene is TRBV18, the J gene TRBJ1-2; TRBD1 agrees at 9 bases. After removal of 3 bases from V and 4 bases from J, the junction contained 12 bases not matched to a gene. Germline V gene data show CDR1 as KGHSH and CDR2 as LQKENI. CDR3 length: 17 amino acids. DNA for the CDR3: TGTGCCAGCTCACCTCGTCCGCCGGGACAGGGTACCTATGGCTACACCTTC. It encodes CASSPRPPGQGTYGYTF.

The gene calls are TRBV7-2 and TRBJ1-1; D might be TRBD1 (6 bases). V was clipped by 1 base and J by 5 bases, with 11 bases between them. Germline lookup yields CDR1 SGHTA and CDR2 FQGNSA. This CDR3 comprises 14 residues. The CDR3 DNA reads as TGTGCCAGCAGCTTAGAGGGGGGGAGGACTGAAGCTTTCTTT. Protein: CASSLEGGRTEAFF.

The genes are TRBV29-1 and TRBJ2-1, with no clear D. The CDR3 loop spans 11 amino acids. Germline V CDR1 and CDR2: SQVTM, ANQGSEA. V was shortened by 3 bases and J by 12 bases, with 12 bases between the two germline ends. The DNA for the CDR3 is TGCAGCGTTGATCCCCTAATCGGGCAGTTCTTC. Translated: CSVDPLIGQFF.

The chain has TRBV3-1 (or the pseudogene TRBV3-2) and TRBJ1-2; D is undetermined. The length of the CDR3 is 12 residues. V was cut by 0 bases and J by 8 bases, with 7 bases left in between. The germline V gene encodes CDR1 LGHDT and CDR2 YNNKEL (reference sequence). The CDR3 DNA reads TGTGCCAGCAGCCAAGAGGCACGAGGCTACACCTTC. Its protein is CASSQEARGYTF.